The 12 T cell receptor beta chains in this list originate from one sample, sequenced in a study of blood T cell repertoires in COVID-19 (dated by TCRdb to the early 2020s). Library generation was performed with the immunoSEQ multiplex PCR assay. Sourced from immuneACCESS, this table was stored by TCRdb with only in-frame sequences that have V and J called. A share of the clones is absent; for the studies checked, an unresolved V gene accounts for under half, and the remainder has no known explanation. For this sample the table gives fewer than 85,000 clones, of which 88% were detected only once. Clones ranked in the top ten supply approximately 10% of the sample. Sequenced sample: peripheral blood. Every receptor here comes from a human donor in a cohort sampled during active COVID-19.

The chain employs TRBV18 and TRBJ2-4; the D gene is possibly TRBD1 (6 bases). Germline CDR1 is KGHSH and CDR2 is LQKENI. The CDR3 extends over 16 amino acids. V dropped 5 bases and J dropped 0 bases, with 14 bases sitting between them. CDR3 DNA sequence: TGTGCCAGCTCAGAAGGACAGCTACTAGCCAAAAACATTCAGTACTTC. It translates to CASSEGQLLAKNIQYF.

V gene TRBV10-1 combines with J gene TRBJ2-2, with 7 bases fitting TRBD1. The J segment lost 1 base and the V segment lost 4 bases, leaving 0 bases of the junction unmatched. Germline V lookup: CDR1 WNHNN, CDR2 SYGVQD (reference sequence). This CDR3 comprises 14 residues. CDR3 DNA: TGCGCCAGCAGTGGGACAGGGAACACCGGGGAGCTGTTTTTT. It translates to CASSGTGNTGELFF.

V is TRBV4-1 and J is TRBJ1-1; no clear D. The V and J ends lost 4 bases and 1 base respectively, with 13 bases between them. CDR1 and CDR2 (germline): MGHRA, YSYEKL. This CDR3 comprises 15 residues. CDR3 bases: TGCGCCAGCAGCCCCCCGGGTCAAGCGAACACTGAAGCTTTCTTT. Translating gives CASSPPGQANTEAFF.

V is TRBV10-3 and J is TRBJ2-3; D perhaps matches TRBD2 (6 bases). Trimming took off 3 bases at V and 4 bases at J, with 11 bases between the two ends. CDR3 length: 14 amino acids. Germline CDR1 and CDR2: ENHRY and SYGVKD. Here the CDR3 reads CAISDPTRPDTQYF. The CDR3 DNA sequence: TGTGCCATCAGTGACCCGACTAGGCCAGATACGCAGTATTTT.

The rearrangement links TRBV5-1 to TRBJ2-7, with a tentative D call TRBD1 (6 bases). This CDR3 region has 12 residues. CDR1 is SGHRS, CDR2 YFSETQ, per germline. Deletions cut 5 bases from V and 0 bases from J, with 6 bases between. The CDR3: CASRDSSYEQYF. CDR3 nucleotides: TGCGCCAGCAGGGACAGCTCCTACGAGCAGTACTTC.

This clone was seen only a few times. As DNA, the CDR3 is TGTGCCAGCAGTGATGGACAGGCTGGAGAAGCTTTCTTT. Translation gives CASSDGQAGEAFF. The gene calls are TRBV2 and TRBJ1-1; 7 bases match TRBD1. Germline V gene sequence: CDR1 SNHLY, CDR2 FYNNEI. Trimming removed 3 bases from V and 8 bases from J; junction bases left unmatched: 6. The CDR3 is 13 amino acids.

The J gene is TRBJ2-7, the V gene TRBV27; TRBD2 agrees at 9 bases. The CDR3 extends over 14 amino acids. Germline CDR1 reads MNHEY; CDR2 reads SMNVEV (reference sequence). Trimming at V came to 3 bases and at J to 4 bases, leaving 4 bases not matched to a gene. In DNA, the CDR3 is TGTGCCAGCAGTTTCGAGACTAGCGGATACGAGCAGTACTTC. Translating it yields CASSFETSGYEQYF.

V and J are TRBV3-1 (or the pseudogene TRBV3-2) and TRBJ1-1; D is possibly TRBD1 (5 bases). The germline V gene encodes CDR1 LGHDT and CDR2 YNNKEL (reference sequence). V was clipped by 2 bases and J by 1 base, with 11 bases between them. CDR3 length: 15 amino acids. The CDR3 sequence is CASSQWSTANTEAFF. The CDR3 nucleotides read TGTGCCAGCAGCCAATGGTCGACAGCGAACACTGAAGCTTTCTTT.

This sequence joins TRBV7-3 and TRBJ2-5; possibly TRBD1 for D (5 bases). V was cut by 1 base and J by 5 bases, with 14 bases left in between. The CDR3 runs 15 residues. CDR1 SGHTA and CDR2 FQGTGA come from the germline V gene. CDR3 in DNA: TGTGCCAGCAGCTTAATGGGTCAGGGTCTGGAGACCCAGTACTTC. It translates to CASSLMGQGLETQYF.

The CDR3 region is CASSLAESGEQFF. CDR3 bases: TGTGCCAGCAGTTTAGCGGAATCGGGGGAGCAGTTCTTC. V is TRBV12-3 or TRBV12-4 and J is TRBJ2-1; TRBD2 might be the D (5 bases). The V end lost 0 bases, the J end lost 10 bases, and 10 bases lay between the germline ends. The CDR3 length is 13 residues.

The rearrangement links TRBV19 to TRBJ1-2, with 7 bases fitting TRBD1. The length of the CDR3 is 19 residues. The germline V gene encodes CDR1 LNHDA and CDR2 SQIVND (reference sequence). Losses at the gene ends were 7 bases for V and 5 bases for J; bases not matched to a gene: 25. CDR3 in amino acids: CASMIPGTDFLSPAYGYTF. As DNA, the CDR3 is TGTGCCAGTATGATTCCCGGGACAGACTTTCTCTCACCAGCATATGGCTACACCTTC.

This clone has a handful of counts. The chain couples TRBV10-2 to TRBJ1-4; D remains ambiguous. V was clipped by 2 bases and J by 8 bases, with 12 bases between them. Germline-derived CDR1 and CDR2 are WSHSY and SAAADI. This CDR3 region has 14 residues. CDR3 nucleotides: TGCGCCAGCAGTGAGCCTAAGACCGGGGAAAAACTGTTTTTT. Translation gives CASSEPKTGEKLFF.